This entry features one T cell receptor (beta chain) sequence. The source of the sample is a study of T cell changes during pregnancy in multiple sclerosis. Using immunoSEQ multiplex PCR, the repertoire was profiled, and TCRdb retains in-frame clones only, with some absent. In the table there are some 28,000 clones, approximately 94% of which are singletons. Germline assignment: CDR1 LGHNA and CDR2 YSLEER. J lost 8 bases, V lost 1 base, and 10 bases had no gene match. CDR3 size: 17 residues. Sequenced here: CD4+ T cells from peripheral blood mononuclear cells, sampled after pregnancy. The origin of this receptor is a female donor with multiple sclerosis, enrolled in a pregnancy study. The chain links TRBV4-3 to TRBJ2-1, with 11 bases matching TRBD2. The CDR3 region has the DNA TGCGCCAGCAGCCAAGTAGTTAGCGGGGGGGCTAGCGATGAGCAGTTCTTC. Encoded protein: CASSQVVSGGASDEQFF.